This entry lists 16 T cell receptor beta chains sequenced from one sample in a study of blood T cells in healthy people across ages (dated by TCRdb to about 2015). The library was generated by 5' RACE. The sequencer was an Illumina HiSeq 2500. The second PCR ran for about 6 to 11 cycles and used a J-beta primer mix along with a sample-barcoded 5' primer. TCRdb reworked the public reads: Q25 trimming with fastp, MiXCR clone assembly, productive beta chains retained. Each entry merges the rows of one CDR3 protein and shows their most common DNA and genes. For this sample there are fewer than 900,000 distinct CDR3 sequences; roughly 49% appear just once. 25% to 35% of the sample is in the top ten clones. The specimen sequenced was blood. The receptors shown here come from a woman aged 55-75 years in good health.

The V call is TRBV29-1, the J call TRBJ2-1; D may be TRBD2 (5 bases). Trimming left V 3 bases short and J 4 bases short, with 7 bases between. This CDR3 contains 12 residues. The germline CDR1 and CDR2 sequences are SQVTM and ANQGSEA. The CDR3 is CSVDRGYNEQFF. The CDR3 DNA reads TGCAGCGTTGATCGGGGATACAATGAGCAGTTCTTC.

This rearrangement joins TRBV5-1 to TRBJ1-4, with 8 bases aligning to TRBD1. Germline CDR1 SGHRS, CDR2 YFSETQ. V dropped 4 bases and J dropped 5; count of bases not matched to a gene: 4. The CDR3 sequence is 14 residues long. In nucleotides, the CDR3 is TGCGCCAGCAGCATAGACAGGGGAAATGAAAAACTGTTTTTT. Translation gives CASSIDRGNEKLFF.

This chain's CDR3 is CATSRIWGADEQYF. Here the CDR3 DNA reads TGTGCCACCAGCAGAATTTGGGGGGCGGACGAGCAGTACTTC. The chain is built from TRBV15 and TRBJ2-4; possibly TRBD1 or TRBD2 for D (6 bases each). The J call may be mistaken, given a closer DNA end match to TRBJ2-7. Germline V gives CDR1 LNHNV, CDR2 YYDKDF (reference sequence). The CDR3 runs to 14 residues.

This clonotype has just a few counts. This sequence joins TRBV20-1 and TRBJ2-1; D tentatively reads TRBD1 or TRBD2 (5 bases each). V lost 3 bases to trimming and J lost 11 bases, with 14 bases between them. The CDR3 spans 12 residues. Germline values: CDR1 DFQATT, CDR2 SNEGSKA (reference sequence). The CDR3 sequence: CSARVRDGKQFF. The CDR3 DNA reads as TGCAGTGCTAGGGTTAGGGACGGAAAGCAGTTCTTC.

This rearrangement joins TRBV25-1 to TRBJ1-3, with D perhaps matching TRBD1 (5 bases). V gave up 3 bases and J gave up 2 bases, with 8 bases separating them. CDR1 is MGHDK, CDR2 SYGVNS, per germline. The CDR3 contains 14 residues. The chain's CDR3 is CASSDVGPGNTIYF. CDR3 sequence (DNA): TGTGCCAGCAGTGATGTGGGGCCTGGAAACACCATATATTTT.

This clonotype has only a few counts. The rearrangement uses TRBV20-1 and TRBJ2-5, with D perhaps TRBD1 (6 bases). CDR1 and CDR2 (germline): DFQATT, SNEGSKA (reference sequence). The CDR3 is 15 residues long. V was shortened by 5 bases and J by 9 bases, with 25 bases between the two germline ends. CDR3 protein: CSAEEPTGRKSAQYF. The CDR3 region has the DNA TGCAGTGCTGAAGAACCCACAGGGCGAAAATCGGCCCAGTACTTC.

The J gene is TRBJ2-7, the V gene TRBV7-2; TRBD1 matches at 8 bases. The germline V gene encodes CDR1 SGHTA and CDR2 FQGNSA. The CDR3 totals 15 residues. The V segment lost 5 bases and the J segment 4 bases; nucleotides outside the gene matches: 10. The CDR3 region is CASSPYSDRAYEQYF. CDR3 nucleotides: TGTGCCAGCAGCCCCTACTCGGACAGGGCTTACGAGCAGTACTTC.

The CDR3 region has the DNA TGTGCCAGCAGCTTAACATCCTGGGGGCGCGAAGAGACCCAGTACTTC. It translates to CASSLTSWGREETQYF. The chain is built from TRBV11-2 and TRBJ2-5, with a tentative D call TRBD1 (6 bases). V gave up 2 bases and J gave up 3 bases, with 16 bases separating them. CDR3 length: 16 amino acids. Germline V CDR1 and CDR2: SGHAT, FQNNGV.

Concerning this clonotype: At one end, the junction sequence differs from germline, possibly due to a read error. The chain couples TRBV28 to TRBJ2-7; TRBD1 matches 7 bases. The CDR3 has 14 amino acids. Germline V gives CDR1 MDHEN, CDR2 SYDVKM. Here the CDR3 reads CTSTIGDRLYEQYF. In DNA form, the CDR3 reads TGTACCAGCACCATTGGGGACAGACTCTACGAGCAGTACTTC.

The chain's CDR3 is CASSVLGTPSIQYF. Here the CDR3 DNA reads TGTGCCAGCAGTGTCCTAGGGACACCCTCCATTCAGTACTTC. This chain links TRBV27 with TRBJ2-5, with a possible D match to TRBD1 (6 bases). The J call may be incorrect, as the DNA end agrees better with TRBJ2-4. This CDR3 region has 14 residues. The germline V gene has CDR1 MNHEY and CDR2 SMNVEV (reference sequence).

The chain recombines TRBV18 with TRBJ2-5; 7 bases are a match to TRBD1. Trimming took 0 bases from V and 5 from J; bases not matched to a gene: 3. CDR1 and CDR2 from the germline V gene are KGHSH and LQKENI. The CDR3 runs 14 residues. The CDR3, as DNA: TGTGCCAGCTCACCACCTTCCAGGGGGGAGACCCAGTACTTC. This codes for CASSPPSRGETQYF. Together with reference TRBV18 and TRBJ2-5, the CDR3 gives the full variable domain: NAGVMQNPRHLVRRRGQEARLRCSPMKGHSHVYWYRQLPEEGLKFMVYLQKENIIDESGMPKERFSAEFPKEGPSILRIQQVVRGDSAAYFCASSPPSRGETQYFGPGTRLLVL.

This clonotype was counted between two and nine times. V usage is TRBV7-2 and J usage is TRBJ1-4; TRBD1 might be the D (5 bases). The CDR3 covers 15 residues. The germline V gene encodes CDR1 SGHTA and CDR2 FQGNSA. V lost 3 bases and J 5 bases, leaving 13 bases between the germline ends. The CDR3, as DNA: TGTGCCAGCAGCTTTTCCGGGACGAAAAATGAAAAACTGTTTTTT. Its protein is CASSFSGTKNEKLFF. Variable domain in full (rest from reference TRBV7-2 and TRBJ1-4): GAGVSQSPSNKVTEKGKDVELRCDPISGHTALYWYRQSLGQGLEFLIYFQGNSAPDKSGLPSDRFSAERTGGSVSTLTIQRTQQEDSAVYLCASSFSGTKNEKLFFGSGTQLSVL.

This clonotype was seen only a few times. The chain is built from TRBV20-1 and TRBJ2-7; 7 nucleotides match TRBD2. Germline trimming cut 8 bases from V and 0 bases from J; bases unmatched to any gene: 10. Germline values: CDR1 DFQATT, CDR2 SNEGSKA (reference sequence). This CDR3 is 14 amino acids long. The DNA of the CDR3 is TGCAGTCCGGGCCGGGGGAGGGCCTCCTACGAGCAGTACTTC. This translates into CSPGRGRASYEQYF.

This clonotype showed up many times. The chain employs TRBV20-1 and TRBJ2-1; 7 nucleotides match TRBD2. V dropped 0 bases and J dropped 7; count of bases not matched to a gene: 15. CDR1 is DFQATT and CDR2 is SNEGSKA in the germline V gene (reference sequence). This CDR3 has 17 amino acids. CDR3 nucleotides: TGCAGTGCTAGAGATCGCACTAGCGATAATGATCGTAATGAGCAGTTCTTC. Residues: CSARDRTSDNDRNEQFF.

This chain joins TRBV20-1 and TRBJ2-5; D not resolved. The V end was cut by 5 bases, the J end by 2 bases, with 9 bases between. The CDR3 runs 12 residues. CDR1 is DFQATT, CDR2 SNEGSKA, per germline (reference sequence). This CDR3 reads CSAPDGQETQYF. CDR3 bases: TGCAGTGCTCCCGACGGGCAAGAGACCCAGTACTTC.

The chain couples TRBV11-3 to TRBJ2-3, with 8 bases aligning to TRBD1. Germline V lookup: CDR1 SGHNT, CDR2 YENEEA. J was trimmed by 2 bases and V by 3 bases; bases with no gene match: 4. The CDR3 is 15 amino acids. The DNA for the CDR3 is TGTGCCAGCAGCTTCGGACAGGGCCACACAGATACGCAGTATTTT. Residues: CASSFGQGHTDTQYF.